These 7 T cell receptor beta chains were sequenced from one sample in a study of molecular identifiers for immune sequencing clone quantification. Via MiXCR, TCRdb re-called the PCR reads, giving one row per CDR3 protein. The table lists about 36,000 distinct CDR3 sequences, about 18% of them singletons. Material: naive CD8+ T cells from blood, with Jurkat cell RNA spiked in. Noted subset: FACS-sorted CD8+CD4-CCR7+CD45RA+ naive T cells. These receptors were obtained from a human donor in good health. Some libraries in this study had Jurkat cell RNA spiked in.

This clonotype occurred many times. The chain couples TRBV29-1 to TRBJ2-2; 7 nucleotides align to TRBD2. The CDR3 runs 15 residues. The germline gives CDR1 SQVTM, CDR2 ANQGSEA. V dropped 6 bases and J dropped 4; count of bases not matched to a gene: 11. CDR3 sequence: CSVGGGTGATGELFF. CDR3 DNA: TGCAGCGTCGGGGGAGGGACTGGGGCCACCGGGGAGCTGTTTTTT.

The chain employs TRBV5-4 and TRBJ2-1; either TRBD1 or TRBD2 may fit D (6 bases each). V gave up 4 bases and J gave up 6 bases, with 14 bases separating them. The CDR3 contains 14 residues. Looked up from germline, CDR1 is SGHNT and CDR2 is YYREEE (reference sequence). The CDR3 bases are TGTGCCAGCAGCAAGGAGGGGGAGGCCAATGAGCAGTTCTTC. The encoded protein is CASSKEGEANEQFF.

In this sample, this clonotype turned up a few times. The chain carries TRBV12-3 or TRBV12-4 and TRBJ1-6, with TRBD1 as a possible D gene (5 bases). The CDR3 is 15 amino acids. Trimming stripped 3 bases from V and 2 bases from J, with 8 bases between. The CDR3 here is CASSFGGTYNSPLHF. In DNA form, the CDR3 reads TGTGCCAGCAGTTTTGGGGGGACCTATAATTCACCCCTCCACTTT.

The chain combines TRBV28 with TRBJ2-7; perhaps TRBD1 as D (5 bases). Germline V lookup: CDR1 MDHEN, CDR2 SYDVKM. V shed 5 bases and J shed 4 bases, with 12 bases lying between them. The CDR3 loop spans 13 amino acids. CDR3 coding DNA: TGTGCCAGCAGTGTGGACCAGGGATACGAGCAGTACTTC. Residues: CASSVDQGYEQYF.

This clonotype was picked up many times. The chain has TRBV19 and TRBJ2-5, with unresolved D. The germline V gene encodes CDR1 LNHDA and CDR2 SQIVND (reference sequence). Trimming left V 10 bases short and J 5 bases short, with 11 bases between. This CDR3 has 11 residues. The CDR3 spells CATMGWETQYF. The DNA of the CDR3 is TGTGCCACCATGGGTTGGGAGACCCAGTACTTC.

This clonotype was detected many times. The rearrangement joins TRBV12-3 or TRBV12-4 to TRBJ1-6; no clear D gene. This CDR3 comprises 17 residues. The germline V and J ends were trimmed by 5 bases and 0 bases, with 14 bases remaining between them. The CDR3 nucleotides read TGTGCCAGCAGTGGGGAAGGACTCAGCTCCTATAATTCACCCCTCCACTTT. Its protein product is CASSGEGLSSYNSPLHF.

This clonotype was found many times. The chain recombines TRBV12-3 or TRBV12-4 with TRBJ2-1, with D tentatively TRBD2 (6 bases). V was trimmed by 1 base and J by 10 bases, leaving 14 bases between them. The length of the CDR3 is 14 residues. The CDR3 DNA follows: TGTGCCAGCAGTTTAGGCGGGACGGAGTCCGAGCAGTTCTTC. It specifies CASSLGGTESEQFF.